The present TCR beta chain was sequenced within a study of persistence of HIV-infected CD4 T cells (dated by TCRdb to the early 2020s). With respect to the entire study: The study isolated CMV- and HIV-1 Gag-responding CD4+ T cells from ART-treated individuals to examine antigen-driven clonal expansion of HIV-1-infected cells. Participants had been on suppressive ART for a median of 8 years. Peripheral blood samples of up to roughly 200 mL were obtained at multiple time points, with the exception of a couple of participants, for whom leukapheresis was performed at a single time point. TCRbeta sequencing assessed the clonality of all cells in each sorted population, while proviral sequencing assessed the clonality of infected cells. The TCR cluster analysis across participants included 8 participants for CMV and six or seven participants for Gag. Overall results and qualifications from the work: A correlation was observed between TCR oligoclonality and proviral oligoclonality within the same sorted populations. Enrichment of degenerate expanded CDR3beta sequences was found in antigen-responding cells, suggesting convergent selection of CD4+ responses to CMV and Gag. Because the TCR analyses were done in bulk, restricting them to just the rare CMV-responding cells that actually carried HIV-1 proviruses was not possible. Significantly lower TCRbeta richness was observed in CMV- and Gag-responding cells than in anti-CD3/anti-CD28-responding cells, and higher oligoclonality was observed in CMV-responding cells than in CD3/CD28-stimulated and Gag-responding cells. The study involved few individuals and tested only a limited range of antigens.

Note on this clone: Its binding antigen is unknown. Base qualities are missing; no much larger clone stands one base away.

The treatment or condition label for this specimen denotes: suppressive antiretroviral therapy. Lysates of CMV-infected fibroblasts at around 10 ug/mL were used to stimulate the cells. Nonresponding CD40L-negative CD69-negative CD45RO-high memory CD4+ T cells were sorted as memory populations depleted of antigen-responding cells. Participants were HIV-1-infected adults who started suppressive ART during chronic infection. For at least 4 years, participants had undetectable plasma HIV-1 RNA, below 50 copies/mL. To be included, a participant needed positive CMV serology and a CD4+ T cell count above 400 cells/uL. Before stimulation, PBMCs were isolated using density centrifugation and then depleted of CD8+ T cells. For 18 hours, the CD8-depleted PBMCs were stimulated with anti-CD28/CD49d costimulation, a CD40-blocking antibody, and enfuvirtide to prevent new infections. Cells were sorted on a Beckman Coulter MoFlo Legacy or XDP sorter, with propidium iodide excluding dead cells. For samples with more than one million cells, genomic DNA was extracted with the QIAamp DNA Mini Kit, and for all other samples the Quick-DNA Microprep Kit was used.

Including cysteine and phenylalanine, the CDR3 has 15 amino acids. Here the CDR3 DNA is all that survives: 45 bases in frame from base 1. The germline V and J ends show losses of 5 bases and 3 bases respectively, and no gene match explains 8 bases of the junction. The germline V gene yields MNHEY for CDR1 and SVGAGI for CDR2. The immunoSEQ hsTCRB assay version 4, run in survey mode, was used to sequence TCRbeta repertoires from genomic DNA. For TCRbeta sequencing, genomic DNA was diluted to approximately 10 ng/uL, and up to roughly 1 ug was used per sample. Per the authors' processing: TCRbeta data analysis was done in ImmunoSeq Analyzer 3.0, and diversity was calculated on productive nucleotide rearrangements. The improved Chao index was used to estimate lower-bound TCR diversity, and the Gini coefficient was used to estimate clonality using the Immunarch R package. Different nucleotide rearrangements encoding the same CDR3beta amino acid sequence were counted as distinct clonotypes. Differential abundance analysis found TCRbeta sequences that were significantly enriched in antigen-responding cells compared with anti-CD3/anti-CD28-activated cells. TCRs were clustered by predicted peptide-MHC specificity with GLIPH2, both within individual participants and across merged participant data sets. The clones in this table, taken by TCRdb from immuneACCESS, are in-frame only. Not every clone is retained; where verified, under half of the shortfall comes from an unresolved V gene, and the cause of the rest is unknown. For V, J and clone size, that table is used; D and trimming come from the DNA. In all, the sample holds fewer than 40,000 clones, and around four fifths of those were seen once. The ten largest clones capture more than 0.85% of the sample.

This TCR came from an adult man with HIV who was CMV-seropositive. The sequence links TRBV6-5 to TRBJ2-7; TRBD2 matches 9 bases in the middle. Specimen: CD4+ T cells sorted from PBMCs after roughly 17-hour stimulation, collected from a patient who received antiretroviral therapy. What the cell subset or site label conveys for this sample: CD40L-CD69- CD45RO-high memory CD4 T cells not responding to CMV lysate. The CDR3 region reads CASSPRAGGNYEQYF. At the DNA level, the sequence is TGTGCCAGCAGTCCCCGAGCGGGGGGAAACTACGAGCAGTACTTC.